Detailed here is one T cell receptor (beta chain). This likely came from a read error, as a far larger clone is one base away. The protocol was immunoSEQ multiplex PCR, while the TCRdb copy is restricted to in-frame clones and leaves out a portion. This sample has 600,000 to 800,000 clones, with around 77% found just once. Germline lookup yields CDR1 SGHNT and CDR2 YENEEA. The CDR3 extends over 13 amino acids. This entry is derived from a study of shared clonotypes between healthy human individuals. Looking at the study overall: Researchers assigned three CD4 naive, three CD4 memory, two CD8 naive and one CD8 memory plate to each donor.

Specimen: memory CD4+ T cells sorted from blood. Subset of the sample: CD45RA-negative fraction. This chain joins TRBV11-3 and TRBJ2-7; D is unclear. This sequence originates from a woman in her twenties or thirties in good health. The chain's CDR3 is CASSYRTDPEQHF. For the CDR3, the DNA is TGTGCCAGCAGCTATAGGACGGATCCCGAGCAGCACTTC.